A single sample gave rise to the 27 T cell receptor beta chains below, sequenced in a study of a mutant IDH1 vaccine in newly diagnosed glioma (dated by TCRdb to about 2021). This specimen's time point label, per the study, means: week 11, during vaccination. A 20-mer mutant IDH1 peptide at 300 micrograms in Montanide made up each vaccine dose, which was injected subcutaneously together with topical imiquimod. No antigen is known for these receptors. Receptor amplification or capture employed the immunoSEQ multiplex PCR assay. TCRdb holds this immuneACCESS table with in-frame rearrangements only. Some clones are missing; in checked studies, unresolved V genes explain under half, and the rest has no known cause. The table for this sample lists about 66,000 clones; less than 85% of them were counted only once. The leading ten clones occupy about 9.4% of the sample. Sample: PBMCs, taken from a glioma patient whose treatment included an IDH1 peptide vaccine. The receptors come from a woman aged 50 to 60 with glioma.

The CDR3 here is CASSQDRAARETQYF. The CDR3, as DNA: TGTGCCAGCAGCCAAGATCGGGCCGCACGAGAGACCCAGTACTTC. The chain has TRBV14 and TRBJ2-5; no clear D. Trimming took off 0 bases at V and 4 bases at J, with 12 bases between the two ends. This CDR3 comprises 15 residues. Germline loops: CDR1 SGHDN, CDR2 FVKESK.

V is TRBV23-1 and J is TRBJ1-1; maybe TRBD1 (5 bases). TRBV23-1 falls under the ORF class, with uncertain function. Trimming removed 0 bases from V and 4 bases from J, with 18 bases in between. This CDR3 comprises 17 residues. The CDR3 loop reads CASSQSVLERGATEAFF. CDR3 nucleotide sequence: TGCGCCAGCAGTCAATCGGTGCTGGAAAGGGGTGCCACTGAAGCTTTCTTT.

The chain couples TRBV7-3 to TRBJ1-2; 9 bases line up with TRBD1. This CDR3 contains 15 residues. The V gene end was trimmed by 7 bases and the J gene end by 5 bases; junction bases not matched to a gene: 11. Germline V gene data show CDR1 as SGHTA and CDR2 as FQGTGA. The CDR3 is CASIRDRESVYGYTF. CDR3 sequence (DNA): TGTGCCAGCATCCGGGACAGGGAATCAGTATATGGCTACACCTTC.

V is TRBV5-1 and J is TRBJ1-2; 7 nucleotides line up with TRBD1. The CDR3 runs 16 residues. Looked up from germline, CDR1 is SGHRS and CDR2 is YFSETQ. The V segment lost 4 bases and the J segment 1 base; nucleotides outside the gene matches: 10. The CDR3 reads CASSPGTASLNYGYTF. The CDR3 region has the DNA TGCGCCAGCAGCCCGGGGACAGCTAGTCTTAACTATGGCTACACCTTC.

This clone was seen once. The CDR3 loop reads CASSPGLALGTDTQYF. The CDR3, as DNA: TGTGCCAGCAGCCCAGGACTAGCTCTTGGCACAGATACGCAGTATTTT. The chain employs TRBV14 and TRBJ2-3; 8 bases agree with TRBD2. The germline gives CDR1 SGHDN, CDR2 FVKESK. J gave up 1 base and V 4 bases, and 7 bases lay outside the gene matches. The CDR3 length is 16 residues.

V and J are TRBV29-1 and TRBJ1-5; D unclear. This CDR3 contains 12 residues. V was shortened by 4 bases and J by 0 bases, with 4 bases between the two germline ends. CDR1 is SQVTM, CDR2 ANQGSEA, per germline. The CDR3 bases are TGCAGCGTTGCAGGTAGCAATCAGCCCCAGCATTTT. Encoded protein: CSVAGSNQPQHF. Filled out from reference TRBV29-1 and TRBJ1-5, the complete variable domain reads SAVISQKPSRDICQRGTSLTIQCQVDSQVTMMFWYRQQPGQSLTLIATANQGSEATYESGFVIDKFPISRPNLTFSTLTVSNMSPEDSSIYLCSVAGSNQPQHFGDGTRLSIL.

The genes are TRBV5-6 and TRBJ1-2; D possibly corresponds to TRBD1 (6 bases). Germline-derived CDR1 and CDR2 are SGHDT and YYEEEE. The CDR3 contains 15 residues. Trimming left V 3 bases short and J 2 bases short, with 14 bases between. Here the CDR3 reads CASSYRTAQNYGYTF. The CDR3 bases are TGTGCCAGCAGCTATCGGACAGCCCAAAACTATGGCTACACCTTC.

The sample holds a few counts of this clone. In DNA, the CDR3 is TGCGCCAGCAGCCAAGAGGCGCCTTACACTGAAGCTTTCTTT. Translated, it gives CASSQEAPYTEAFF. This chain connects TRBV4-1 to TRBJ1-1, with unresolved D. CDR3 length: 14 amino acids. V lost 0 bases to trimming and J lost 3 bases, with 8 bases between them. Germline CDR1 and CDR2: MGHRA and YSYEKL.

The V and J genes are TRBV9 and TRBJ1-2; the D is unclear. CDR1 and CDR2 from the germline V gene are SGDLS and YYNGEE. The CDR3 spans 12 residues. V was cut by 4 bases and J by 3 bases, with 7 bases left in between. DNA of the CDR3: TGTGCCAGCAGCCTTGGAGACTATGGCTACACCTTC. Translation: CASSLGDYGYTF. Full variable domain (remainder filled in from reference TRBV9 and TRBJ1-2): DSGVTQTPKHLITATGQRVTLRCSPRSGDLSVYWYQQSLDQGLQFLIQYYNGEERAKGNILERFSAQQFPDLHSELNLSSLELGDSALYFCASSLGDYGYTFGSGTRLTVV.

The chain couples TRBV19 to TRBJ1-1; D possibly corresponds to TRBD1 (5 bases). V lost 5 bases and J lost 5, with 12 bases in between. Germline CDR1 reads LNHDA; CDR2 reads SQIVND (reference sequence). The CDR3 sequence is 13 residues long. The CDR3 region has the DNA TGTGCCAGTAGTGCTCAGGGAGGAACTGAAGCTTTCTTT. It specifies CASSAQGGTEAFF.

CDR3 sequence: CASSVDLGDEVNTIYF. In DNA form, the CDR3 reads TGTGCCAGCAGCGTAGATCTGGGAGACGAAGTAAACACCATATATTTT. The genes are TRBV9 and TRBJ1-3; D not certain. CDR3 length equals 16 residues. V dropped 0 bases and J dropped 6 bases, with 16 bases sitting between them. Looked up from germline, CDR1 is SGDLS and CDR2 is YYNGEE.

The chain couples TRBV5-6 to TRBJ1-5; 8 positions match TRBD1. The CDR3 spans 18 residues. The germline V gene has CDR1 SGHDT and CDR2 YYEEEE. With V trimmed by 5 bases and J by 1 base, 14 bases remained unmatched. DNA for the CDR3: TGTGCCAGCAGTTCTCGCCTCGGGACAGGCGGCAGCAATCAGCCCCAGCATTTT. Translation gives CASSSRLGTGGSNQPQHF.

The chain couples TRBV4-2 to TRBJ2-2; TRBD2 matches 9 bases. The CDR3 extends over 19 amino acids. Trimming removed 0 bases from V and 2 bases from J; junction bases left unmatched: 10. Germline values: CDR1 LGHNA, CDR2 YNFKEQ. This CDR3 is CASSQEVSRGGPNTGELFF. The CDR3 region has the DNA TGTGCCAGCAGCCAAGAAGTCTCGCGGGGGGGACCAAACACCGGGGAGCTGTTTTTT.

The chain combines TRBV19 with TRBJ1-1; D possibly corresponds to TRBD1 (5 bases). Germline V gives CDR1 LNHDA, CDR2 SQIVND (reference sequence). This CDR3 is 16 amino acids long. V gave up 7 bases and J gave up 0 bases, with 18 bases separating them. The chain's CDR3 is CASIADEGNMNTEAFF. The CDR3 bases are TGTGCCAGTATTGCTGACGAGGGGAACATGAACACTGAAGCTTTCTTT.

CDR3 bases: TGCGCCAGCAGCCACTGGACGGCAAAATATGGCTACACCTTC. This encodes CASSHWTAKYGYTF. The V call is TRBV4-3, the J call TRBJ1-2; the D is unclear. Germline V gives CDR1 LGHNA, CDR2 YSLEER. The CDR3 is 14 amino acids. Trimming cost V 3 bases and J 5 bases, with 13 bases left between them.

This clone has more than one count but fewer than ten. The chain couples TRBV28 to TRBJ1-5; D not resolved. The CDR3 is 14 amino acids. V was pared by 3 bases and J by 0 bases, with 6 bases between. Germline CDR1 MDHEN, CDR2 SYDVKM. The CDR3 sequence: CASSFQSSNQPQHF. For the CDR3, the DNA is TGTGCCAGCAGTTTTCAGTCTAGCAATCAGCCCCAGCATTTT.

In this sample, this clone turned up once. The CDR3 protein is CSVPVPPTNTEAFF. The CDR3 DNA sequence: TGCAGCGTTCCAGTCCCTCCTACTAACACTGAAGCTTTCTTT. V is TRBV29-1 and J is TRBJ1-1, with D unresolved. V shed 5 bases and J shed 2 bases, with 15 bases lying between them. CDR3 size: 14 residues. Per germline, CDR1 SQVTM and CDR2 ANQGSEA.

The sample holds one count of this clone. V and J are TRBV27 and TRBJ2-3; 7 nucleotides match TRBD2. This CDR3 is built from 12 residues. CDR1 is MNHEY and CDR2 is SMNVEV in the germline V gene (reference sequence). CDR3: CVSGVSTDTQYF. The CDR3 nucleotides read TGTGTGAGCGGGGTAAGCACAGATACGCAGTATTTT.

The V call is TRBV2, the J call TRBJ1-1, with D maybe TRBD1 (5 bases). Germline V CDR1 and CDR2: SNHLY, FYNNEI. The V end lost 3 bases, the J end lost 3 bases, and 8 bases lay between the germline ends. The CDR3 is 13 residues long. CDR3 in DNA: TGTGCCAGCAGTGAGGGGGTTTACACTGAAGCTTTCTTT. Its protein product is CASSEGVYTEAFF. The complete variable domain, with remaining parts taken from reference TRBV2 and TRBJ1-1, reads EPEVTQTPSHQVTQMGQEVILRCVPISNHLYFYWYRQILGQKVEFLVSFYNNEISEKSEIFDDQFSVERPDGSNFTLKIRSTKLEDSAMYFCASSEGVYTEAFFGQGTRLTVV.

V and J are TRBV5-1 and TRBJ1-3; 8 nucleotides match TRBD1. With 7 bases clipped from V and 1 base from J, the junction kept 4 bases outside the gene matches. The CDR3 runs to 14 residues. The V gene's germline CDR1 is SGHRS and CDR2 YFSETQ. As DNA, the CDR3 is TGCGCCAGCGGACAGGGCTCTTCTGGAAACACCATATATTTT. Translation gives CASGQGSSGNTIYF.

The rearrangement uses TRBV7-9 and TRBJ2-3; D is perhaps TRBD1 (5 bases). The CDR3 has 13 residues. Deletions cut 5 bases from V and 1 base from J, with 7 bases between. Germline V gene lookup returns CDR1 SEHNR and CDR2 FQNEAQ (reference sequence). CDR3 region: CASSPTGTDTQYF. The CDR3 bases are TGTGCCAGCAGCCCGACAGGCACAGATACGCAGTATTTT.

This chain links TRBV2 with TRBJ1-5, with a possible D match to TRBD1 (5 bases). The ends were cut back, 5 bases at V and 4 bases at J, with 15 bases in the middle. Germline CDR1 reads SNHLY; CDR2 reads FYNNEI. This CDR3 has 15 residues. The CDR3 here is CASSTLRSGNQPQHF. Written as DNA, the CDR3 is TGTGCCAGCAGTACCTTGCGGTCAGGGAATCAGCCCCAGCATTTT. Variable domain in full (rest from reference TRBV2 and TRBJ1-5): EPEVTQTPSHQVTQMGQEVILRCVPISNHLYFYWYRQILGQKVEFLVSFYNNEISEKSEIFDDQFSVERPDGSNFTLKIRSTKLEDSAMYFCASSTLRSGNQPQHFGDGTRLSIL.

This chain joins TRBV14 and TRBJ2-1; no clear D. This CDR3 contains 13 residues. Per germline, CDR1 SGHDN and CDR2 FVKESK. V was cut by 0 bases and J by 7 bases, with 7 bases left in between. The DNA for the CDR3 is TGTGCCAGCAGCCAAGATATTATAAATGAGCAGTTCTTC. It translates to CASSQDIINEQFF.

The chain employs TRBV18 and TRBJ2-3, with 9 bases that match TRBD1. The CDR3 contains 15 residues. V shed 6 bases and J 4 bases; nucleotides not matched to a gene: 8. Germline assignment: CDR1 KGHSH and CDR2 LQKENI. CDR3 bases: TGTGCCAGCTCTCCCCCGGGACAGGGCGCAGATACGCAGTATTTT. Translated, it gives CASSPPGQGADTQYF.

The chain is built from TRBV12-5 and TRBJ1-3, with TRBD1 matching 11 bases. V was pared by 4 bases and J by 9 bases, with 5 bases of the junction left unmatched. CDR3 size: 14 residues. Germline loops: CDR1 LGHNT, CDR2 FRNRAP. Here the CDR3 reads CASGWGQGESTIYF. In nucleotides, the CDR3 is TGTGCTAGTGGTTGGGGACAGGGGGAGAGCACCATATATTTT. Complete variable domain (other parts from reference TRBV12-5 and TRBJ1-3): DARVTQTPRHKVTEMGQEVTMRCQPILGHNTVFWYRQTMMQGLELLAYFRNRAPLDDSGMPKDRFSAEMPDATLATLKIQPSEPRDSAVYFCASGWGQGESTIYFGEGSWLTVV.

The gene calls are TRBV27 and TRBJ2-7; no firm D call. Looked up from germline, CDR1 is MNHEY and CDR2 is SMNVEV (reference sequence). CDR3 length: 13 residues. V lost 8 bases and J 0 bases, leaving 11 bases between the germline ends. CDR3 sequence: CASSLQSSYEQYF. The CDR3 nucleotides read TGTGCCAGCTCCCTCCAAAGCTCCTACGAGCAGTACTTC.

J is TRBJ2-7 and V is TRBV5-6; D is ambiguous. Per germline, CDR1 SGHDT and CDR2 YYEEEE. There are 12 residues in the CDR3. Trimming removed 4 bases from V and 4 bases from J, with 9 bases in between. CDR3 DNA sequence: TGTGCCAGCAGCCATCCACTTTACGAGCAGTACTTC. As protein: CASSHPLYEQYF.